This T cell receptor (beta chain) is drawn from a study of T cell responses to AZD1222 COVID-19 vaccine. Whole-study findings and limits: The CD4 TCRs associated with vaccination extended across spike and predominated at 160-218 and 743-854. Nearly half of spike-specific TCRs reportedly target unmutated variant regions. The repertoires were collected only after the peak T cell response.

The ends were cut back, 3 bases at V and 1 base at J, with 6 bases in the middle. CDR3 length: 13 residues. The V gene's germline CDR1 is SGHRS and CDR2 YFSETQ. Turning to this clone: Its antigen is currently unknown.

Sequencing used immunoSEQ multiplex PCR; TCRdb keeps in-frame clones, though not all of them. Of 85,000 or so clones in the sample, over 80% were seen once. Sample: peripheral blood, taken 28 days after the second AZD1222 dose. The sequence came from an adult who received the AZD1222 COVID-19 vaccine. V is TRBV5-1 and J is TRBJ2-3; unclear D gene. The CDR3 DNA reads TGCGCCAGCAGCTCGGCAGGCACAGATACGCAGTATTTT. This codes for CASSSAGTDTQYF.